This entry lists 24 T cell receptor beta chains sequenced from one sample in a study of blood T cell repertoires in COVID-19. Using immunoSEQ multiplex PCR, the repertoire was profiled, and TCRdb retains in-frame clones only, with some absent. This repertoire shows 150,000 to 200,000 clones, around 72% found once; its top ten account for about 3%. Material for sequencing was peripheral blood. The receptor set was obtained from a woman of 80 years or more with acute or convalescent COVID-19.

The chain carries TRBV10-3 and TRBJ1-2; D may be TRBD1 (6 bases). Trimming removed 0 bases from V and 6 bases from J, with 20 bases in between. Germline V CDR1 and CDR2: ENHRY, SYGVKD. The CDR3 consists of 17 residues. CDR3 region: CAISESTLVRGRDGYTF. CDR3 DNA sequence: TGTGCCATCAGTGAGTCGACTCTGGTCAGGGGCCGGGATGGCTACACCTTC.

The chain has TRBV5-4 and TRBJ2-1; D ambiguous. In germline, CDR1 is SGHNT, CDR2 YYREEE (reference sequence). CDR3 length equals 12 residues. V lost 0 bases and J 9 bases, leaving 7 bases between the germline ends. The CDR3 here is CASSLVEIEQFF. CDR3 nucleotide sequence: TGTGCCAGCAGCTTGGTGGAGATTGAGCAGTTCTTC.

The chain's CDR3 is CASRPTGTSYNEQFF. CDR3 nucleotide sequence: TGCGCCAGCAGGCCGACCGGGACTAGTTACAATGAGCAGTTCTTC. The chain combines TRBV5-1 with TRBJ2-1, with 8 bases identical to TRBD2. J lost 4 bases, V lost 5 bases, and 8 bases had no gene match. CDR1 SGHRS and CDR2 YFSETQ come from the germline V gene. The CDR3 has 15 amino acids.

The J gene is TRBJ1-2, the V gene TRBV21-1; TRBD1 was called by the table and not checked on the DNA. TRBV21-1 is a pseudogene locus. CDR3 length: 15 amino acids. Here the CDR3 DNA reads TGTGCCAGCAGCAAATTGGACAGGACCCTTAGGGGCTACACCTTC. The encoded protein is CASSKLDRTLRGYTF.

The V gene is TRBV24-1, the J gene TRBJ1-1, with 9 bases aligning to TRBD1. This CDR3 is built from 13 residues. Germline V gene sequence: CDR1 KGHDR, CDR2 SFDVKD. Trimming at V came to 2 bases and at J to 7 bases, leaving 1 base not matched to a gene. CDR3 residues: CATSDWDRDEAFF. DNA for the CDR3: TGTGCCACCAGTGATTGGGACAGGGATGAAGCTTTCTTT.

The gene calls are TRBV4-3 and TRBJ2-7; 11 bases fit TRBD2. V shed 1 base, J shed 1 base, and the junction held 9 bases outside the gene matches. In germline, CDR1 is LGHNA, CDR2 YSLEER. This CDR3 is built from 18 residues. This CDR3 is CASSQAAPLAGGSYEQYF. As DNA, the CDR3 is TGCGCCAGCAGCCAAGCCGCCCCTCTAGCGGGAGGATCCTACGAGCAGTACTTC.

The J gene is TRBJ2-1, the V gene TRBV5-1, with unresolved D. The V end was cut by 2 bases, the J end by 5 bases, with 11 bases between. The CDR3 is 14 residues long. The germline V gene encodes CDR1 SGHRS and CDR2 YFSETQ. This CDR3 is CASSLTLVNNEQFF. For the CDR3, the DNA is TGCGCCAGCAGCTTAACCCTAGTGAACAATGAGCAGTTCTTC.

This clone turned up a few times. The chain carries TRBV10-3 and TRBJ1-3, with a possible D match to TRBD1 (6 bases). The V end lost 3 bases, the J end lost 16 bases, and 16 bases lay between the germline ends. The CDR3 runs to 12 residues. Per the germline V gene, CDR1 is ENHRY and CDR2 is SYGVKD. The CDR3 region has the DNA TGTGCCATCAGTGACCGCGACAGGTCTCCGTATTTT. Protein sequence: CAISDRDRSPYF.

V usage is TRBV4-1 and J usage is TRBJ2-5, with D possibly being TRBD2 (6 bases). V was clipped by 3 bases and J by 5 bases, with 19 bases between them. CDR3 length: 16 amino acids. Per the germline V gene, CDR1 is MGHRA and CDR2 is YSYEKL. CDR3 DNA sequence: TGCGCCAGCAGCCACGTCCTCCCGACTAGAACGGAGACCCAGTACTTC. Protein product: CASSHVLPTRTETQYF.

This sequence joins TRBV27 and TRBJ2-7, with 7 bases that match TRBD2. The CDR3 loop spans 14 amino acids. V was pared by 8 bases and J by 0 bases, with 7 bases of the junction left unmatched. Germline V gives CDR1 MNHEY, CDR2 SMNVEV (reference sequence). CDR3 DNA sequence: TGTGCCAGCCGTAGCGGGCCCAGCTCCTACGAGCAGTACTTC. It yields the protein CASRSGPSSYEQYF.

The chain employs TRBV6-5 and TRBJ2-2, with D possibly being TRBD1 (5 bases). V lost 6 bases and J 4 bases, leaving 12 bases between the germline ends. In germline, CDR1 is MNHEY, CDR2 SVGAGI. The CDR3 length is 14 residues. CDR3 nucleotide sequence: TGTGCCAGCAGGCCCGACAGAACCACCGGGGAGCTGTTTTTT. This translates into CASRPDRTTGELFF.

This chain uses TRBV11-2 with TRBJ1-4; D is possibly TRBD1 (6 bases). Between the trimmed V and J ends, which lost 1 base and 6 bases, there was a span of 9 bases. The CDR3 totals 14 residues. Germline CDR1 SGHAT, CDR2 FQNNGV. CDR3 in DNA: TGTGCCAGCAGCTTAGCAGGGGCTTATGAAAAACTGTTTTTT. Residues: CASSLAGAYEKLFF.

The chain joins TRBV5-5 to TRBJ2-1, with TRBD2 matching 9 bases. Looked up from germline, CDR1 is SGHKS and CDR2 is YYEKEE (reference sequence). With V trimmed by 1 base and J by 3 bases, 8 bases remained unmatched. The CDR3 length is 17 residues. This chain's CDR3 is CASSLWLAGTDYNEQFF. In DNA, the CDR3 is TGTGCCAGCAGCTTGTGGCTAGCGGGAACGGACTACAATGAGCAGTTCTTC.

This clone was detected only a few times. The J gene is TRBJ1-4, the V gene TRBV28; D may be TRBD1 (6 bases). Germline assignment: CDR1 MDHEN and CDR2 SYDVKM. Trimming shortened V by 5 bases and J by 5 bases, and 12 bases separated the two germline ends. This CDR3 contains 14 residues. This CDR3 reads CASSGQPLNEKLFF. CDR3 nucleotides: TGTGCCAGCAGTGGACAGCCACTCAATGAAAAACTGTTTTTT.

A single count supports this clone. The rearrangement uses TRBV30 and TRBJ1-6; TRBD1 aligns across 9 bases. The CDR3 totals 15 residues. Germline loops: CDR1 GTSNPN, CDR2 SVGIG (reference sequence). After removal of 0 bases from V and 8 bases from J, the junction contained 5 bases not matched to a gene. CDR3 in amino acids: CAWSVQGALDSPLHF. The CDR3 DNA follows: TGTGCCTGGAGTGTACAGGGGGCGTTGGATTCACCCCTCCACTTT.

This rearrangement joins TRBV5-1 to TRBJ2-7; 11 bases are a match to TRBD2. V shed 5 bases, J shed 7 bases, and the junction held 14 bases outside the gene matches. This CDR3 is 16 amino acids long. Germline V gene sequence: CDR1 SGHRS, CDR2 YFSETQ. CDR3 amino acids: CASRIQLAGVGPEQYF. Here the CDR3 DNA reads TGCGCCAGCAGAATCCAACTAGCGGGAGTCGGTCCGGAGCAGTACTTC.

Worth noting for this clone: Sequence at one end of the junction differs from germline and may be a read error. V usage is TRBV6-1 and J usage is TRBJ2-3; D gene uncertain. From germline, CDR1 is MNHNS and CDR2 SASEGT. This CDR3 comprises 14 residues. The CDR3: CASREGWATDTQYF. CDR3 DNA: TGTGCCAGCAGAGAAGGGTGGGCCACAGATACGCAGTATTTT.

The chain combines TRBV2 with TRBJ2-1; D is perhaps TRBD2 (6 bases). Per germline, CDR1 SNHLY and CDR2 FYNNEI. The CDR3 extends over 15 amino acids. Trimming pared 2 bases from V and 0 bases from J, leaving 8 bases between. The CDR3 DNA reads TGTGCCAGCAGTGAATTGGAGGGCTCCTACAATGAGCAGTTCTTC. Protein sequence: CASSELEGSYNEQFF.

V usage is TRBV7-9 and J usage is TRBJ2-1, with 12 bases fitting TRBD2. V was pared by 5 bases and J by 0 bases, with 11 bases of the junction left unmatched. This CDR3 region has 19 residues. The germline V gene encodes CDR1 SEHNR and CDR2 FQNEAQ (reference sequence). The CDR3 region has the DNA TGTGCCAGCAGCCATGGACTAGCGGGATTTAAAAGCTCCTACAATGAGCAGTTCTTC. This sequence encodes CASSHGLAGFKSSYNEQFF.

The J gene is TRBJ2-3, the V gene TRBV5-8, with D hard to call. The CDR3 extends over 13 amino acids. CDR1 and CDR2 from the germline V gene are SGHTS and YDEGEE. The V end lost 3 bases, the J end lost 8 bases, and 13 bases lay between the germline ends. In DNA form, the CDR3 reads TGTGCCAGCAGCTCCTACAGTGGTCCTACGCAGTATTTT. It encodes CASSSYSGPTQYF.

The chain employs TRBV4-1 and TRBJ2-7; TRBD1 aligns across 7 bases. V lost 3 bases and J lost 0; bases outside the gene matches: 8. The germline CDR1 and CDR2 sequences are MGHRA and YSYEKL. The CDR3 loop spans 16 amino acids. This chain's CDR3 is CASSQDLTGSSYEQYF. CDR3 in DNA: TGCGCCAGCAGCCAGGATTTGACAGGGAGCTCCTACGAGCAGTACTTC.

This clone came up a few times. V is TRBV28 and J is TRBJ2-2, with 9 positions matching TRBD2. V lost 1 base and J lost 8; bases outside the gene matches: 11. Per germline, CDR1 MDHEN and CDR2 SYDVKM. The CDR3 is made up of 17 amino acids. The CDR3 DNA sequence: TGTGCCAGCAGTTTATTAGCGGGAGACCCGATCCGGGGGGAGCTGTTTTTT. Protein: CASSLLAGDPIRGELFF. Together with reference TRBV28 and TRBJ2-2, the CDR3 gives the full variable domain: DVKVTQSSRYLVKRTGEKVFLECVQDMDHENMFWYRQDPGLGLRLIYFSYDVKMKEKGDIPEGYSVSREKKERFSLILESASTNQTSMYLCASSLLAGDPIRGELFFGEGSRLTVL.

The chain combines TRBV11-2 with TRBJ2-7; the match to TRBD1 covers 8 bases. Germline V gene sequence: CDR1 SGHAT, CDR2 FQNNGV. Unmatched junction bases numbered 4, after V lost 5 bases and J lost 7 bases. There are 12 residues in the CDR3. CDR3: CASSQDRVEQYF. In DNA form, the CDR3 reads TGTGCCAGCAGCCAGGACAGGGTGGAGCAGTACTTC.

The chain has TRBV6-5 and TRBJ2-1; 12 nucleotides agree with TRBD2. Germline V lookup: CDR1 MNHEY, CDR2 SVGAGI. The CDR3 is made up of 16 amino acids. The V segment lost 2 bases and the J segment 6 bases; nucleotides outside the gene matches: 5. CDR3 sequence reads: CASSYVTSGRTNEQFF. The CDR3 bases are TGTGCCAGCAGTTACGTTACTAGCGGGAGGACCAATGAGCAGTTCTTC.